The 2 T cell receptor beta chains in this list originate from one sample, sequenced in a study of vaccination and CD4 T cells after COVID-19. One entry per CDR3 protein, called by TCRdb with MiXCR from the PCR reads. Of about 19,000 distinct CDR3 sequences listed, 60% were seen once; the top ten hold roughly 1.1%. Sequenced material: CD4+ T cells from blood, taken after SARS-CoV-2 vaccination. These receptors all stem from a human donor who had recovered from COVID-19.

The genes are TRBV15 and TRBJ2-1, with 8 bases matching TRBD2. This CDR3 is built from 15 residues. The junction had 7 bases not matched to a gene; V was cut back by 1 base and J by 8 bases. Germline V CDR1 and CDR2: LNHNV, YYDKDF (reference sequence). The CDR3 spells CATSRVSGSMDEQFF. In DNA form, the CDR3 reads TGTGCCACCAGCAGAGTGAGCGGGAGCATGGATGAGCAGTTCTTC.

V and J are TRBV19 and TRBJ2-5; D is tentatively TRBD1 or TRBD2 (6 bases each). The CDR3 loop spans 16 amino acids. Germline V gene lookup returns CDR1 LNHDA and CDR2 SQIVND (reference sequence). V dropped 4 bases and J dropped 4 bases, with 19 bases sitting between them. The CDR3 sequence: CASSRGGEGDRETQYF. For the CDR3, the DNA is TGTGCCAGTAGTAGGGGAGGCGAGGGGGATCGAGAGACCCAGTACTTC.